This T cell receptor (beta chain) was captured in a study of beta chain features in type 1 diabetes. This clone was picked up many times. The antigen is undetermined. Expressed TCRB transcripts got sequenced, as all isolated RNA was reverse transcribed. TCRdb keeps only in-frame clones here, not all; method: immunoSEQ multiplex PCR. Of 100,000 to 150,000 clones in the sample, roughly 15% were seen once. General study points: Significant though moderate, a shortening of TCRB CDR3s appeared in all four CD4+ subsets of Type 1 diabetes patients.

Trimming stripped 1 base from V and 6 bases from J, with 11 bases between. Looked up from germline, CDR1 is SGHNT and CDR2 is YYREEE (reference sequence). CDR3 size: 13 residues. This receptor was taken from a man under 40 with type 1 diabetes. The rearrangement links TRBV5-4 to TRBJ2-7; D gene uncertain. The material sequenced was central memory CD4+ T cells from blood. CDR3 loop: CASSLMREREQYF. CDR3 in DNA: TGTGCCAGCAGCTTGATGAGAGAGCGCGAGCAGTACTTC.